This record covers a single TCR beta chain. Antigen: not known. V lost 0 bases, J lost 0 bases, and 7 bases lay in between. CDR3 length equals 15 residues. Germline CDR1 SGHNT, CDR2 YYREEE (reference sequence). This specimen belongs to a study of T cell responses to AZD1222 COVID-19 vaccine. General study points: Of spike-specific TCRs, nearly half reportedly target regions left unmutated in variants. Mostly white British, mostly female donors; authors suggested clonal diversity may be underestimated.

Data came from immunoSEQ multiplex PCR; TCRdb stores just in-frame clones and leaves some out. The sample gives 130,000 or so clones, approximately 93% of which show up once; about 5% is in the top ten. The V gene is TRBV5-4, the J gene TRBJ2-1; D is perhaps TRBD1 or TRBD2 (5 bases each). The sequence came from an adult in good health. The specimen comprised peripheral blood, sampled on day 0 of AZD1222 vaccination. CDR3 sequence: CASSLGGISYNEQFF. The CDR3 region has the DNA TGTGCCAGCAGCTTGGGGGGGATCTCCTACAATGAGCAGTTCTTC.